The text below deals with one T cell receptor (beta chain). What it recognizes is unknown. The data were produced by immunoSEQ multiplex PCR, yet TCRdb's version contains in-frame clones alone and is incomplete. The repertoire holds roughly 43,000 clones, with around 96% as singletons. These data come from a study of graft-versus-host responses after intestinal transplantation. Across the whole study: Each recipient received a multivisceral, liver-intestinal, or isolated intestinal graft. Anti-thymocyte globulin was used for induction in all recipients, who then took tacrolimus and steroids for approximately 3 years.

Study-wide points: GvH clones surfaced in recipient marrow, some emerging earlier in ileum or blood. Elevated graft-versus-host to host-versus-graft clonal ratios in allografts were recorded for patients with graft-donor T cell macrochimerism.

The receptor was isolated from a human patient who received an intestinal transplant, so some T cells may come from the graft donor. Sequenced material: PBMCs, taken around 48 weeks after intestinal transplant.

CDR3 loop: CASSLAVRQGSSYEQYF. For the CDR3, the DNA is TGTGCCAGCAGCTTGGCCGTTAGACAGGGAAGCTCCTACGAGCAGTACTTC. The chain joins TRBV5-5 to TRBJ2-7; 7 bases match TRBD1. The germline CDR1 and CDR2 sequences are SGHKS and YYEKEE (reference sequence). The CDR3 length is 17 residues. Trimming at V came to 0 bases and at J to 0 bases, leaving 9 bases not matched to a gene.